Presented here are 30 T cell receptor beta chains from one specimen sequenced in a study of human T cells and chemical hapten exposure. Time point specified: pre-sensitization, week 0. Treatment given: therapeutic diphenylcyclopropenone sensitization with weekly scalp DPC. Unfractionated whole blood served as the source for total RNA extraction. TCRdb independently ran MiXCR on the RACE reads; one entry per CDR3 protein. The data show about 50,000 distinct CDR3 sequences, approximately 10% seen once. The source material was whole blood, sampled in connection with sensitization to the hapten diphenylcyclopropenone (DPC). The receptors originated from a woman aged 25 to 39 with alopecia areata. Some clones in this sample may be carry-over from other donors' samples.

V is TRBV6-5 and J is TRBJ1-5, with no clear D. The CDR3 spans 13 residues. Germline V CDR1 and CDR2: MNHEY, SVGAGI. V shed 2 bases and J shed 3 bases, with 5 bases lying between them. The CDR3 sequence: CASSYRDNQPQHF. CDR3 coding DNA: TGTGCCAGCAGTTACCGGGACAATCAGCCCCAGCATTTT.

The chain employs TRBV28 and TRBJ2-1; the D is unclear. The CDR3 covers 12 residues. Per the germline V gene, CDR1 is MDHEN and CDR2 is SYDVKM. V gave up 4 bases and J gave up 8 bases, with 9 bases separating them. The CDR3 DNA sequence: TGTGCCAGCAGTTCCTTAGTCGATGAGCAGTTCTTC. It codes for CASSSLVDEQFF.

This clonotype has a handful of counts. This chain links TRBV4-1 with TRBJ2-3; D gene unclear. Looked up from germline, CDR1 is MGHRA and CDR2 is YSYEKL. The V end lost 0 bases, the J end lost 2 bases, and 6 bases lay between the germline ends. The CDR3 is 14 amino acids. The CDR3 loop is CASSQDSFTDTQYF. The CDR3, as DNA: TGCGCCAGCAGCCAAGACTCCTTCACAGATACGCAGTATTTT.

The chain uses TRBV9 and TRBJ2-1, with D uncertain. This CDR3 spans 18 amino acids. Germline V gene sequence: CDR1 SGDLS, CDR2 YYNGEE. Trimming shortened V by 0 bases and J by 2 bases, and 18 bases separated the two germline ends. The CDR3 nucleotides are TGTGCCAGCAGCGTAGCTACCGGTCCGCCGGGCGCCTACAATGAGCAGTTCTTC. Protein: CASSVATGPPGAYNEQFF.

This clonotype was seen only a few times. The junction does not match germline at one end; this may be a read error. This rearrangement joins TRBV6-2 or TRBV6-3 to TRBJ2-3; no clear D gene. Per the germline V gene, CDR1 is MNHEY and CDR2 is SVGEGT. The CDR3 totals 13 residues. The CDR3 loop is CASSYAGTNTQYF. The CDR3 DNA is TGTGCCAGCAGTTACGCAGGCACAAATACGCAGTATTTT.

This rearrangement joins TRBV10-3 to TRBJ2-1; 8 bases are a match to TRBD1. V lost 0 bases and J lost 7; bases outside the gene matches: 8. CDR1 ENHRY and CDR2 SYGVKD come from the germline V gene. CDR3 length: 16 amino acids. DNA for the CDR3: TGTGCCATCAGTGAGTCAATCAGGACAGGGAGGAATGAGCAGTTCTTC. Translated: CAISESIRTGRNEQFF.

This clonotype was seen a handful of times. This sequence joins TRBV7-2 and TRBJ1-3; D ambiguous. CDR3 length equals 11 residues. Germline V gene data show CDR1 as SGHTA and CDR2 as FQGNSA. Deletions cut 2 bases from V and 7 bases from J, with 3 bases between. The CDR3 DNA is TGTGCCAGCAGCTTAACGAACACCATATATTTT. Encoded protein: CASSLTNTIYF.

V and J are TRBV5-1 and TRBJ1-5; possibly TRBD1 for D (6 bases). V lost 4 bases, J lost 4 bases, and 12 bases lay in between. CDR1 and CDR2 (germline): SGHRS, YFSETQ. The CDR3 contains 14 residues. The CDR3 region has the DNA TGCGCCAGCAGCACGGGGGCCGCGAATCAGCCCCAGCATTTT. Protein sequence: CASSTGAANQPQHF.

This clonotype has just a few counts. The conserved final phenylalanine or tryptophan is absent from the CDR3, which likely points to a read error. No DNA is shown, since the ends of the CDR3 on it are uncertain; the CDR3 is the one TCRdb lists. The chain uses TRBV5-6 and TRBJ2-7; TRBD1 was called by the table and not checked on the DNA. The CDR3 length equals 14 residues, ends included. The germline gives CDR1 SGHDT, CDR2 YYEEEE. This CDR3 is CASSLGGTGPRMGN.

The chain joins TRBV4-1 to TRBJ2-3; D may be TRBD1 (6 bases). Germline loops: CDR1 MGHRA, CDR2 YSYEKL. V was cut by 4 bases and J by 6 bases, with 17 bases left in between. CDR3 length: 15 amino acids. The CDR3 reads CASSLRADSADTQYF. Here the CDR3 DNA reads TGCGCCAGCAGCCTACGGGCGGACAGTGCGGATACGCAGTATTTT.

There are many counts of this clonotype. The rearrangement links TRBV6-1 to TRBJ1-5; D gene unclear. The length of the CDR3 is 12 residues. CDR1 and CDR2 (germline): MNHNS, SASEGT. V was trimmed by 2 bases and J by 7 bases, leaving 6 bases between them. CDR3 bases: TGTGCCAGCAGTGAACTCCTACAGCCCCAGCATTTT. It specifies CASSELLQPQHF.

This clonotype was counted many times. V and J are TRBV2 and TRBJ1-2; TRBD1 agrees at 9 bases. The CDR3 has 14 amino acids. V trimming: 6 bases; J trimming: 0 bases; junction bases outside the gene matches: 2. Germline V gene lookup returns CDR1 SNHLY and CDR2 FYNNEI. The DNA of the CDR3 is TGTGCCAGCAGACAGGGGGCAGCTAACTATGGCTACACCTTC. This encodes CASRQGAANYGYTF.

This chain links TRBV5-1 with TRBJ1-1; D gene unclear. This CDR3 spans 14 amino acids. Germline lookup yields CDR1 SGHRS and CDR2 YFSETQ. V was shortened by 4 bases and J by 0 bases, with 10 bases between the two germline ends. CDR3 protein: CASSGELMNTEAFF. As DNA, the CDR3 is TGCGCCAGCAGCGGAGAATTAATGAACACTGAAGCTTTCTTT.

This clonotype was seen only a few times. The CDR3 loop is CASSMNTEAFF. The CDR3 coding sequence is TGTGCCAGTTCTATGAACACTGAAGCTTTCTTT. The chain couples TRBV6-2 or TRBV6-3 to TRBJ1-1; D unresolved. The CDR3 is made up of 11 amino acids. Trimming shortened V by 9 bases and J by 0 bases, and 5 bases separated the two germline ends. Germline V CDR1 and CDR2: MNHEY, SVGEGT.

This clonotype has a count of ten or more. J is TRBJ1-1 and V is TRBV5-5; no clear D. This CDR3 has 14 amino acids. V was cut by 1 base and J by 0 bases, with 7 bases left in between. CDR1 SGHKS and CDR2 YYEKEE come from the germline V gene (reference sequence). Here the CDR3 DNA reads TGTGCCAGCAGCTTGACGGCCATGAACACTGAAGCTTTCTTT. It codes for CASSLTAMNTEAFF.

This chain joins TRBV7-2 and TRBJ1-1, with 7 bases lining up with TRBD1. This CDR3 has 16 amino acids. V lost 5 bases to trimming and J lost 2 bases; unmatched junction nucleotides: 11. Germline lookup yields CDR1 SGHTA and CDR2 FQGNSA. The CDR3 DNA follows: TGTGCCAGCAGCCCCCTACCGGGACAGATTAACACTGAAGCTTTCTTT. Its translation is CASSPLPGQINTEAFF.

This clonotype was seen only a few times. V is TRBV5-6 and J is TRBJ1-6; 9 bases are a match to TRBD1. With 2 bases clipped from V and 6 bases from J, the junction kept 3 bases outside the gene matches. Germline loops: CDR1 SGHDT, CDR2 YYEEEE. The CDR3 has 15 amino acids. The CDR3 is CASSFGTGCNSPLHF. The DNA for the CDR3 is TGTGCCAGCAGCTTTGGGACAGGGTGTAATTCACCCCTCCACTTT.

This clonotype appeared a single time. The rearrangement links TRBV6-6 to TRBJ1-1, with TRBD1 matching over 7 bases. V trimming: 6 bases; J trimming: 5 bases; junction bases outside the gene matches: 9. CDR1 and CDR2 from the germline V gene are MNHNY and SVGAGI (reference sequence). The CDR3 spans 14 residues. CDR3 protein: CASSLTGDQTEAFF. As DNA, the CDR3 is TGTGCCAGCAGCCTCACAGGGGATCAAACTGAAGCTTTCTTT.

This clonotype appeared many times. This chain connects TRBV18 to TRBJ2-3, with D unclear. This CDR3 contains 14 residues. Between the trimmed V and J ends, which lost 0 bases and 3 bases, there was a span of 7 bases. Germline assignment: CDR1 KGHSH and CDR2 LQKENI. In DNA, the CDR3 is TGTGCCAGCTCACCACCGATAGGGACAGATACGCAGTATTTT. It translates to CASSPPIGTDTQYF.

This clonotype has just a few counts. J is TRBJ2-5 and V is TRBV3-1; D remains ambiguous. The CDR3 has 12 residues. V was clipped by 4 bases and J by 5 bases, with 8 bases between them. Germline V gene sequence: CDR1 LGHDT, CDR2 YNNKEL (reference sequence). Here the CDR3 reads CASSPKPETQYF. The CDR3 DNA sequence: TGTGCCAGCAGCCCCAAACCGGAGACCCAGTACTTC.

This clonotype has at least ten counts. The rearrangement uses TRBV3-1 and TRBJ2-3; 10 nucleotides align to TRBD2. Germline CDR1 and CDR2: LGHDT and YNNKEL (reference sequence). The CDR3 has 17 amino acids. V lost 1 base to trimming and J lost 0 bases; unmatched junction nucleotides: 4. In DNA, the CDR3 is TGTGCCAGCAGCCAAGGCAGCGGGGGGGATAGCACAGATACGCAGTATTTT. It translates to CASSQGSGGDSTDTQYF.

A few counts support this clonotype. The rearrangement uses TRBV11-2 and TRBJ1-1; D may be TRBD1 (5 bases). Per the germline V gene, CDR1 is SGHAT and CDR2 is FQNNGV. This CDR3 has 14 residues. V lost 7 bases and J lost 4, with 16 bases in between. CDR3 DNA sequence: TGTGCCAGCACCAGCGAGGCGGGGGGCACTGAAGCTTTCTTT. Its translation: CASTSEAGGTEAFF.

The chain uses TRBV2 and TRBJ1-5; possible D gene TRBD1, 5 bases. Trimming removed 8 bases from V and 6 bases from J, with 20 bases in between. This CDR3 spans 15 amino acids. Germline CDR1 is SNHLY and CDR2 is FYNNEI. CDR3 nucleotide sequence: TGTGCCAGCGAGGGCGACAGAGGAGGGAGTCAGCCCCAGCATTTT. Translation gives CASEGDRGGSQPQHF.

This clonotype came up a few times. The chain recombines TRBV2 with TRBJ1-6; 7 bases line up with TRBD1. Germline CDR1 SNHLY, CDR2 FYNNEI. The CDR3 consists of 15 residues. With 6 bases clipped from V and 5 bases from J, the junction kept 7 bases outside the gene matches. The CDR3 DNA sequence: TGTGCCAGCAGCCCGAGGGGGCTGGATAATTCACCCCTCCACTTT. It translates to CASSPRGLDNSPLHF.

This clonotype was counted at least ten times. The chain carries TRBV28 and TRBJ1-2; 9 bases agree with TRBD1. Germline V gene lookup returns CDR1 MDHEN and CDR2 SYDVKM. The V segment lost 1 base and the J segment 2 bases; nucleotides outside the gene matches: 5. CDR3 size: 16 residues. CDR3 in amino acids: CASSLSPGQGNYGYTF. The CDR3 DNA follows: TGTGCCAGCAGTTTATCACCGGGACAGGGAAACTATGGCTACACCTTC.

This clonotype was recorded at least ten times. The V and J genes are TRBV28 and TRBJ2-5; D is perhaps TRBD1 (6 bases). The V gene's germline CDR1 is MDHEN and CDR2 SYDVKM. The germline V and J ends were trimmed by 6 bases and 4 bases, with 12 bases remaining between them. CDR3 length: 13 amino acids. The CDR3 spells CASRDTGRETQYF. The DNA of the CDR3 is TGTGCCAGCAGGGATACAGGGAGAGAGACCCAGTACTTC.

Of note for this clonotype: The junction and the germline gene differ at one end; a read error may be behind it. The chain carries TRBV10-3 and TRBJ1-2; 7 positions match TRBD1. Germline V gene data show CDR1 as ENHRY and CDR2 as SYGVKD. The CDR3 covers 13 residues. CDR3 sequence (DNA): TGTGCCGCTTCAGGGGGGGAGGCCTATGGCGACACCTTC. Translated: CAASGGEAYGDTF.

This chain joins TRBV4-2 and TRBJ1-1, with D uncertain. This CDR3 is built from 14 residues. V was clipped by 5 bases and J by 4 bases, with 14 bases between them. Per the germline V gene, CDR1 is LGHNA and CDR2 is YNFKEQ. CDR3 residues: CASSGVLSGTEAFF. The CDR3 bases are TGTGCCAGCAGCGGGGTCCTTAGCGGCACTGAAGCTTTCTTT.

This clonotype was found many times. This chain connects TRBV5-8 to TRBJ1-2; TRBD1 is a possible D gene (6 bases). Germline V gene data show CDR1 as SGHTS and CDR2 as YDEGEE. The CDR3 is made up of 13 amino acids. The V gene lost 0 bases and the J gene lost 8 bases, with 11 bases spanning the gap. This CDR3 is CASSLVGAGGYTF. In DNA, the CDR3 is TGTGCCAGCAGCTTGGTGGGGGCTGGCGGCTACACCTTC.

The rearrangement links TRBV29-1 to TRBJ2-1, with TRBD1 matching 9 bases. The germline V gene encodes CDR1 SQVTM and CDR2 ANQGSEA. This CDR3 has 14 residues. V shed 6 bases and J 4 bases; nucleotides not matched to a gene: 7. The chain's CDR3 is CSVRGQGIYNEQFF. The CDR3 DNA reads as TGCAGCGTACGCGGACAGGGGATATACAATGAGCAGTTCTTC.